This TCR beta chain appears in the sequencing data of a study of T cells in localized non-small cell lung cancer. Whole-study results and caveats: Uninvolved adjacent lung showed the highest T cell clonality, exceeding tumor. Greater T cell density in blood accompanied longer overall survival. Median detection of top 100 tumor clones in adjacent lung was around 59 clones.

Data came from immunoSEQ multiplex PCR; TCRdb stores just in-frame clones and leaves some out. The data contain tens of thousands of clones, around 88% of them singletons. With regard to this clone: The antigen is undetermined.

The TCR was taken from a woman aged 35 to 70 with stage I lung adenocarcinoma. The sample consisted of peripheral blood, taken before any cancer treatment.

Written as DNA, the CDR3 is TGTGCCAGCAGCCCATCTCCGGGACTAGTTTTAACAGATACGCAGTATTTT. Its translation is CASSPSPGLVLTDTQYF. V gene TRBV7-2 combines with J gene TRBJ2-3, with 8 bases lining up with TRBD2. This CDR3 has 17 residues. Trimming took 5 bases from V and 3 from J; bases not matched to a gene: 13. The germline CDR1 and CDR2 sequences are SGHTA and FQGNSA.